Presented here are 31 T cell receptor beta chains from one specimen sequenced in a study of T cells in Graves' hyperthyroidism and ophthalmopathy. RNA transcripts were the template for amplifying TCR beta CDR3 regions. A first-round RT-PCR of the TCR CDR3 used the HTBI primer set. TCRdb processed the multiplex PCR reads anew with MiXCR; each CDR3 protein has one entry. Of approximately 610,000 distinct CDR3 sequences listed, roughly 15% are singletons. The sample was blood. The source is a woman between 40 and 55 years old with Graves' ophthalmopathy.

This chain uses TRBV11-1 with TRBJ2-2; 16 bases match TRBD2. Germline CDR1 is SGHAT and CDR2 is FQDESV (reference sequence). This CDR3 has 20 residues. Trimming removed 0 bases from V and 1 base from J; junction bases left unmatched: 5. CDR3 protein: CASSLAGTSGRGKNTGELFF. The CDR3 coding sequence is TGTGCCAGCAGCTTAGCGGGGACTAGCGGGAGGGGAAAGAACACCGGGGAGCTGTTTTTT. Variable domain in full (rest from reference TRBV11-1 and TRBJ2-2): EAEVAQSPRYKITEKSQAVAFWCDPISGHATLYWYRQILGQGPELLVQFQDESVVDDSQLPKDRFSAERLKGVDSTLKIQPAELGDSAMYLCASSLAGTSGRGKNTGELFFGEGSRLTVL.

A remark on this clonotype: The junction and the germline gene differ at one end; a read error may be behind it. This rearrangement joins TRBV6-2 or TRBV6-3 to TRBJ1-1; the D gene is possibly TRBD1 (5 bases). CDR3 length: 14 amino acids. The germline CDR1 and CDR2 sequences are MNHEY and SVGEGT. CDR3: CASSVGHGNTEAFF. DNA of the CDR3: TGCGCCAGCAGTGTTGGACATGGCAACACTGAAGCTTTCTTT.

This clonotype was seen many times. The chain carries TRBV12-3 or TRBV12-4 and TRBJ2-7; D might be TRBD1 or TRBD2, each matching 6 bases. Trimming left V 3 bases short and J 6 bases short, with 9 bases between. The CDR3 contains 12 residues. CDR3 nucleotide sequence: TGTGCCAGCAGTTTCACGGGGGCCGAGCAGTACTTC. It specifies CASSFTGAEQYF.

The table lists this clonotype with many counts. This rearrangement joins TRBV5-6 to TRBJ1-3; D is uncertain. The ends were cut back, 0 bases at V and 1 base at J, with 5 bases in the middle. CDR3 length equals 14 residues. CDR1 and CDR2 from the germline V gene are SGHDT and YYEEEE. CDR3 loop: CASSLERSGNTIYF. The CDR3, as DNA: TGTGCCAGCAGCTTGGAGAGGTCTGGAAACACCATATATTTT.

This chain links TRBV28 with TRBJ1-2; 10 nucleotides agree with TRBD1. Germline V gives CDR1 MDHEN, CDR2 SYDVKM. J gave up 7 bases and V 5 bases, and 7 bases lay outside the gene matches. This CDR3 has 14 amino acids. Here the CDR3 reads CASSPGQGKFGYTF. For the CDR3, the DNA is TGTGCCAGCAGTCCGGGACAGGGGAAATTTGGCTACACCTTC.

This clonotype was detected many times. The chain uses TRBV7-2 and TRBJ1-1; D ambiguous. The CDR3 spans 13 residues. The V and J ends lost 2 bases and 1 base respectively, with 5 bases between them. Germline-derived CDR1 and CDR2 are SGHTA and FQGNSA. Here the CDR3 reads CASSLFENTEAFF. In DNA form, the CDR3 reads TGTGCCAGCAGCTTATTTGAGAACACTGAAGCTTTCTTT.

This clonotype appeared many times. J is TRBJ2-6 and V is TRBV27; tentative D call: TRBD1 (5 bases). CDR1 is MNHEY, CDR2 SMNVEV, per germline (reference sequence). The ends were cut back, 8 bases at V and 0 bases at J, with 20 bases in the middle. This CDR3 contains 18 residues. This CDR3 is CASSVDSYNPSGANVLTF. The CDR3, as DNA: TGTGCCAGCTCCGTCGACAGCTATAACCCCTCTGGGGCCAACGTCCTGACTTTC.

This clonotype was picked up many times. The rearrangement links TRBV28 to TRBJ1-2; possible D gene TRBD1, 5 bases. In germline, CDR1 is MDHEN, CDR2 SYDVKM. Trimming removed 4 bases at V and 2 bases at J, with 14 bases between. The CDR3 runs 15 residues. The CDR3 nucleotides are TGTGCCAGCAGTTCCCCTCTAGAGGGGAACTATGGCTACACCTTC. It is translated as CASSSPLEGNYGYTF.

This clonotype was seen only a few times. V and J are TRBV29-1 and TRBJ2-7; 7 positions agree with TRBD1. Germline loops: CDR1 SQVTM, CDR2 ANQGSEA. The CDR3 is 12 residues long. The J segment lost 3 bases and the V segment lost 8 bases, leaving 7 bases of the junction unmatched. The CDR3 DNA is TGCAGCTTCAGGGGGTCGGACTACGAGCAGTACTTC. Residues: CSFRGSDYEQYF.

In this sample, this clonotype turned up a few times. The chain is built from TRBV12-3 or TRBV12-4 and TRBJ2-1; 9 bases are shared with TRBD1. V lost 7 bases and J lost 5; bases outside the gene matches: 6. The CDR3 contains 14 residues. The CDR3 is CASIWGQGDNEQFF. CDR3 bases: TGTGCCAGCATCTGGGGACAGGGAGACAATGAGCAGTTCTTC.

Many counts were recorded for this clonotype. V gene TRBV6-2 or TRBV6-3 combines with J gene TRBJ2-5, with 13 nucleotides matching TRBD2. In germline, CDR1 is MNHEY, CDR2 SVGEGT. The CDR3 sequence is 16 residues long. V dropped 10 bases and J dropped 1; count of bases not matched to a gene: 9. The CDR3 here is CAIQRLAGGSQETQYF. The DNA for the CDR3 is TGTGCCATCCAAAGACTAGCGGGAGGCTCCCAAGAGACCCAGTACTTC.

The chain carries TRBV28 and TRBJ2-7; 8 nucleotides match TRBD1. V lost 6 bases to trimming and J lost 2 bases; unmatched junction nucleotides: 6. This CDR3 has 14 amino acids. Germline V lookup: CDR1 MDHEN, CDR2 SYDVKM. The CDR3 coding sequence is TGTGCCAGCAGAGGACAGGGTTCGGCCTACGAGCAGTACTTC. This codes for CASRGQGSAYEQYF.

This clonotype was found a few times. The gene calls are TRBV6-2 or TRBV6-3 and TRBJ2-7, with TRBD2 matching over 12 bases. The CDR3 runs 16 residues. Germline V gene sequence: CDR1 MNHEY, CDR2 SVGEGT. V was pared by 6 bases and J by 5 bases, with 11 bases of the junction left unmatched. The CDR3, as DNA: TGTGCCAGCAGAATAGAACTAGCGGGAGGAAGGAACGAGCAGTACTTC. It encodes CASRIELAGGRNEQYF.

The table lists this clonotype with many counts. This chain links TRBV27 with TRBJ1-1, with D tentatively TRBD1 (6 bases). The V end lost 1 base, the J end lost 1 base, and 19 bases lay between the germline ends. CDR1 and CDR2 from the germline V gene are MNHEY and SMNVEV (reference sequence). This CDR3 is built from 18 residues. The CDR3, as DNA: TGTGCCAGCAGTTTATATGTGACAGGCGATCAAGGGAACACTGAAGCTTTCTTT. It translates to CASSLYVTGDQGNTEAFF.

This chain joins TRBV28 and TRBJ2-5; D remains ambiguous. Deletions cut 6 bases from V and 5 bases from J, with 7 bases between. The CDR3 runs 11 residues. CDR1 and CDR2 (germline): MDHEN, SYDVKM. The CDR3 DNA sequence: TGTGCCAGCAGGCGAAAGGAGACCCAGTACTTC. It codes for CASRRKETQYF.

This clonotype was detected ten times or more. This chain links TRBV30 with TRBJ2-5, with 12 bases matching TRBD2. Germline trimming cut 1 base from V and 0 bases from J; bases unmatched to any gene: 0. Germline V gene lookup returns CDR1 GTSNPN and CDR2 SVGIG (reference sequence). This CDR3 region has 15 residues. CDR3 residues: CAWSGTSGNQETQYF. CDR3 nucleotide sequence: TGTGCCTGGAGTGGGACTAGCGGGAACCAAGAGACCCAGTACTTC.

This clonotype has ten or more counts. V is TRBV10-3 and J is TRBJ1-5, with D unclear. The germline gives CDR1 ENHRY, CDR2 SYGVKD. This CDR3 contains 14 residues. Trimming stripped 6 bases from V and 0 bases from J, with 9 bases between. This chain's CDR3 is CAISSDYSNQPQHF. CDR3 DNA: TGTGCCATCAGCTCAGATTATAGCAATCAGCCCCAGCATTTT.

The sample holds a few counts of this clonotype. The chain uses TRBV29-1 and TRBJ2-5; tentative D call: TRBD2 (5 bases). The CDR3 contains 12 residues. Trimming took off 4 bases at V and 2 bases at J, with 8 bases between the two ends. The germline V gene encodes CDR1 SQVTM and CDR2 ANQGSEA. For the CDR3, the DNA is TGCAGCGTTGCCGGGATGCAAGAGACCCAGTACTTC. Protein product: CSVAGMQETQYF.

This clonotype was detected many times. V gene TRBV6-2 or TRBV6-3 combines with J gene TRBJ2-7; 13 positions match TRBD2. Germline V gene lookup returns CDR1 MNHEY and CDR2 SVGEGT. V shed 6 bases and J 4 bases; nucleotides not matched to a gene: 6. This CDR3 spans 15 amino acids. The CDR3 coding sequence is TGTGCCAGCAGCCGAGGACTAGCGGGAGCTTACGAGCAGTACTTC. This translates into CASSRGLAGAYEQYF.

This clonotype showed up many times. The chain combines TRBV28 with TRBJ2-3; 8 bases match TRBD1. With 1 base clipped from V and 6 bases from J, the junction kept 3 bases outside the gene matches. The CDR3 runs to 14 residues. Germline V gene data show CDR1 as MDHEN and CDR2 as SYDVKM. The CDR3 sequence: CASSLSGTGDTQYF. DNA for the CDR3: TGTGCCAGCAGTTTATCAGGGACAGGCGATACGCAGTATTTT.

This clonotype was observed many times. V is TRBV6-1 and J is TRBJ2-2; D is unclear. V lost 8 bases, J lost 3 bases, and 13 bases lay in between. CDR3 size: 14 residues. Germline V gives CDR1 MNHNS, CDR2 SASEGT. The CDR3 protein is CASWRARHTGELFF. DNA of the CDR3: TGTGCCAGCTGGCGAGCCCGCCACACCGGGGAGCTGTTTTTT.

This clonotype was observed at least ten times. The J gene is TRBJ2-7, the V gene TRBV28; D is ambiguous. From germline, CDR1 is MDHEN and CDR2 SYDVKM. Trimming shortened V by 10 bases and J by 0 bases, and 13 bases separated the two germline ends. CDR3 length: 13 amino acids. The CDR3, as DNA: TGTGCCATCCACACCCCCTCCTCCTACGAGCAGTACTTC. Amino acids: CAIHTPSSYEQYF.

The table lists this clonotype with many counts. This sequence joins TRBV7-2 and TRBJ1-1; 8 bases match TRBD1. V gave up 0 bases and J gave up 5 bases; unmatched junction bases: 8. The CDR3 consists of 16 residues. Germline values: CDR1 SGHTA, CDR2 FQGNSA. The CDR3 loop is CASSLARTGSRTEAFF. CDR3 DNA sequence: TGTGCCAGCAGCTTAGCCCGGACAGGGTCGAGAACTGAAGCTTTCTTT.

This clonotype showed up many times. The chain has TRBV6-1 and TRBJ2-7, with 8 bases matching TRBD1. This CDR3 region has 15 residues. Trimming removed 0 bases from V and 3 bases from J; junction bases left unmatched: 4. CDR1 is MNHNS, CDR2 SASEGT, per germline. DNA of the CDR3: TGTGCCAGCAGTGAAGCAAGGACAGGGATCTACGAGCAGTACTTC. Translation: CASSEARTGIYEQYF.

In this sample, this clonotype turned up many times. Here the CDR3 reads CASSYSGTHSYEQYF. The CDR3 DNA sequence: TGTGCCAGCAGTTACTCGGGCACTCACTCCTACGAGCAGTACTTC. V gene TRBV6-5 combines with J gene TRBJ2-7; D gene uncertain. The CDR3 has 15 residues. Trimming shortened V by 0 bases and J by 0 bases, and 9 bases separated the two germline ends. Germline values: CDR1 MNHEY, CDR2 SVGAGI.

This clonotype was seen at least ten times. This chain uses TRBV28 with TRBJ2-4, with D possibly TRBD1 on 6 matching bases. V lost 3 bases and J 7 bases, leaving 10 bases between the germline ends. In germline, CDR1 is MDHEN, CDR2 SYDVKM. CDR3 length: 13 amino acids. CDR3 in DNA: TGTGCCAGCAGTTTGAGGGGGTTCAACATTCAGTACTTC. Encoded protein: CASSLRGFNIQYF.

V and J are TRBV12-3 or TRBV12-4 and TRBJ1-2; perhaps TRBD1 as D (5 bases). The CDR3 has 14 residues. With 5 bases removed from V and 4 bases from J, the gap between germline ends came to 14 bases. CDR3 sequence reads: CASSPTGRTYGYTF. The CDR3 region has the DNA TGTGCCAGCAGTCCTACGGGGCGAACCTATGGCTACACCTTC.

The chain has TRBV6-1 and TRBJ2-2; TRBD1 or TRBD2 may be the D gene (5 bases each). CDR1 and CDR2 (germline): MNHNS, SASEGT. There are 15 residues in the CDR3. V was cut by 6 bases and J by 3 bases, with 14 bases left in between. The CDR3 coding sequence is TGTGCCAGCAGAGGGTTACTAGGGGACACCGGGGAGCTGTTTTTT. It specifies CASRGLLGDTGELFF.

This clonotype came up many times. This chain connects TRBV27 to TRBJ2-2; D not resolved. The length of the CDR3 is 13 residues. Germline CDR1 MNHEY, CDR2 SMNVEV (reference sequence). Trimming cost V 7 bases and J 2 bases, with 8 bases left between them. Here the CDR3 reads CASILLNTGELFF. CDR3 nucleotide sequence: TGTGCCAGCATTCTACTCAACACCGGGGAGCTGTTTTTT.

The chain is built from TRBV4-1 and TRBJ2-5; TRBD2 is a possible D gene (7 bases). Germline loops: CDR1 MGHRA, CDR2 YSYEKL. V lost 3 bases and J 1 base, leaving 18 bases between the germline ends. This CDR3 comprises 17 residues. Here the CDR3 reads CASSQTLGGAAQETQYF. CDR3 DNA: TGCGCCAGCAGCCAGACGCTAGGGGGGGCAGCCCAAGAGACCCAGTACTTC.

There are a few counts of this clonotype. This chain links TRBV2 with TRBJ2-2; no definite D call. Looked up from germline, CDR1 is SNHLY and CDR2 is FYNNEI. This CDR3 comprises 15 residues. Trimming removed 1 base at V and 1 base at J, with 7 bases between. CDR3 residues: CASSEDRWNTGELFF. CDR3 sequence (DNA): TGTGCCAGCAGTGAAGATCGCTGGAACACCGGGGAGCTGTTTTTT.